This T cell receptor (beta chain) is from a study of preoperative IRX-2 immunotherapy in early breast cancer. Treatment meaning: preoperative locoregional IRX-2 cytokine immunotherapy. Samples came from a phase Ib trial of preoperative locoregional IRX-2 cytokine immunotherapy. Assay: immunoSEQ multiplex PCR; the TCRdb copy retains only in-frame clones and omits some. The table records tens of thousands of clones, around 91% of them present only once. The receptor was isolated from a human donor with breast cancer. This specimen was taken from a patient treated with IRX-2 immunotherapy.

The CDR3 sequence is CASSPREGFQETQYF. CDR3 DNA: TGCGCCAGCAGCCCCCGTGAGGGGTTCCAAGAGACCCAGTACTTC. This chain uses TRBV4-1 with TRBJ2-5; D may match TRBD1 or TRBD2 (5 bases each). This CDR3 has 15 residues. Germline CDR1 is MGHRA and CDR2 is YSYEKL. Trimming took off 4 bases at V and 1 base at J, with 13 bases between the two ends.